This is a list of T cell receptor beta chains from one sample in a study of blood T cell repertoires in COVID-19. Profiled with immunoSEQ multiplex PCR; TCRdb holds only in-frame clones, not every one. The table has 80,000 to 95,000 clones, roughly 76% seen once. The sequenced sample consisted of peripheral blood. Receptor source: a man aged 80 or over with COVID-19, enrolled during active disease. Each CDR3 is given with its conserved first and last residue. D genes are given only for firm matches. A row's size may be missing; if present it is once, few, many or a size class.

v_gene,abundance,d_gene,j_gene,CDR3nt,CDR3aa
TRBV10-3,.,.,TRBJ2-2,TGTGCCATCAGTGGGACCAGGGACACCGGGGAGCTGTTTTTT,CAISGTRDTGELFF
TRBV29-1,.,.,TRBJ2-1,TGCAGCGTTGCTGTCGAGGCTACGTGGGAGCAGTTCTTC,CSVAVEATWEQFF
TRBV3-1/TRBV3-2,.,TRBD1,TRBJ1-2,TGTGCCAGCAGCCACCTCTCCCGGGACAGGGTGGATGGCTACACCTTC,CASSHLSRDRVDGYTF
TRBV14,few,TRBD1,TRBJ2-7,TGTGCCAGCAGGCCCAGGGGGCAAGGGTACGAGCAGTACTTC,CASRPRGQGYEQYF
TRBV21-1,.,.,TRBJ1-3,TGTGCCAGCAGCAAAGATGACAGCTCTGGAAACACCATATATTTT,CASSKDDSSGNTIYF
TRBV5-5,.,.,TRBJ1-4,TGTGCCAGCAGCAACAGGGAATCGCTTGAAAAACTGTTTTTT,CASSNRESLEKLFF
TRBV21-1,.,.,TRBJ2-1,TGTGCCAGCAGCAATAACTTGTACAATGAGCAGTTCTTC,CASSNNLYNEQFF
TRBV27,once,TRBD1,TRBJ2-7,TGTGCCAGCAGCTTACGAACAGGGGGCAACTACGAGCAGTACTTC,CASSLRTGGNYEQYF
TRBV19,.,TRBD1,TRBJ1-1,TGTGCCAGTAGTATGACAGGGGCGACTGAAGCTTTCTTT,CASSMTGATEAFF
TRBV5-1,.,TRBD1,TRBJ2-3,TGCGCCAGCAGCTCCCTGACAGGGGGCGACTCTGGCACAGATACGCAGTATTTT,CASSSLTGGDSGTDTQYF
TRBV27,.,.,TRBJ1-6,TGTGCCAGCAGTTTGGTCAAGGGGAATTCACCCCTCCACTTT,CASSLVKGNSPLHF
TRBV7-2,.,.,TRBJ1-2,TGTGCCAGCAGCCAAAGAGGGTTGAGCTATGGCTACACCTTC,CASSQRGLSYGYTF
TRBV28,few,.,TRBJ2-7,TGTGCCAGCAGTCCCCTTAGACGGGGGACCTACGAGCAGTACTTC,CASSPLRRGTYEQYF
TRBV9,.,TRBD2,TRBJ2-7,TGTGCCAGCAGCGTAGGTAGCGGGGGGACCTACGAGCAGTACTTC,CASSVGSGGTYEQYF
TRBV6-6,.,TRBD1,TRBJ1-1,TGTGCCAGCAGTTACTCGCCGGACAGGGCGGCTGAAGCTTTCTTT,CASSYSPDRAAEAFF
TRBV7-3,.,.,TRBJ1-2,TGTGCCAGCAGCTTGCGCGGGGGCGTTAACTATGGCTACACCTTC,CASSLRGGVNYGYTF
TRBV4-1,.,TRBD2,TRBJ2-5,TGCGCCAGCAGCCTCCACAGTAGCGGGGGGGCCGTACAAGAGACCCAGTACTTC,CASSLHSSGGAVQETQYF
TRBV7-2,.,TRBD1,TRBJ1-4,TGTGCCAGCAGCTGGGACAGGGGGTTTGCTAATGAAAAACTGTTTTTT,CASSWDRGFANEKLFF
TRBV12-3/TRBV12-4,.,TRBD1,TRBJ1-5,TGTGCCAGCAGACCGGGACAGAATCAGCCCCAGCATTTT,CASRPGQNQPQHF
TRBV7-2,.,.,TRBJ2-3,TGTGCCAGCAGCTTCTCTTCCCGCACAGATACGCAGTATTTT,CASSFSSRTDTQYF
TRBV3-1/TRBV3-2,few,.,TRBJ1-5,TGTGCCAGCAGCCTCCGACAGTACAATCAGCCCCAGCATTTT,CASSLRQYNQPQHF
TRBV5-4,.,TRBD2,TRBJ2-7,TGTGCCAGCAGCGGTGGACTAGCGGGAGCCCACGAGCAGTACTTC,CASSGGLAGAHEQYF
TRBV15,.,.,TRBJ2-5,TGTGCCACCAGCAGAGATCTAGGGACCCAGTACTTC,CATSRDLGTQYF
TRBV6-2/TRBV6-3,.,.,TRBJ1-1,TGTGCCAGCAGTTTCGCGGAGGGCACTGAAGCTTTCTTT,CASSFAEGTEAFF
TRBV4-3,.,TRBD2,TRBJ2-1,TGCGCCAGCAGCCAAGGGGGGGGACGGACTCGTATGCAGTTCTTC,CASSQGGGRTRMQFF
TRBV30,.,.,TRBJ1-4,TGTGCCTGGAGCGCTTTATACTCCAGGCAAAAGGAAAAACTGTTTTTT,CAWSALYSRQKEKLFF
TRBV29-1,.,.,TRBJ1-4,TGCAGCGTTGAAGGACGTTCGGGAAAACTGTTTTTT,CSVEGRSGKLFF
TRBV6-5,.,.,TRBJ1-1,TGTGCCAGCAGTAAGGAAGAGGGCACTGAAGCTTTCTTT,CASSKEEGTEAFF
TRBV27,once,.,TRBJ2-2,TGTGCCAGCAGTCTTGCCCGGGACATTATCACCGGGGAGCTGTTTTTT,CASSLARDIITGELFF
TRBV15,.,TRBD1,TRBJ1-5,TGTGCCACCAGCAGTTACGGGACAGGGATCAGCAATCAGCCCCAGCATTTT,CATSSYGTGISNQPQHF
TRBV29-1,.,.,TRBJ2-1,TGCAGCGTTGAAGATATAACGGGCGGGTCCTACAATGAGCAGTTCTTC,CSVEDITGGSYNEQFF
TRBV5-1,.,TRBD1,TRBJ2-2,TGCGCCAGCAGCTTTACCCCCCGGACAGGGGGACGTACCGGGGAGCTGTTTTTT,CASSFTPRTGGRTGELFF
TRBV7-9,once,TRBD1,TRBJ2-5,TGTGCCAGCAGCTTAGTAAGGACAGGGGGAGAGACCCAGTACTTC,CASSLVRTGGETQYF
TRBV30,.,.,TRBJ1-5,TGTGCCTGGAGTTCGTCAGTCTCCAATCAGCCCCAGCATTTT,CAWSSSVSNQPQHF
TRBV2,once,TRBD1,TRBJ1-2,TGTGCCAGCGACACGGACAGGGCCGGGGGCTACACCTTC,CASDTDRAGGYTF
TRBV4-1,.,.,TRBJ2-7,TGCGCCAGCGGAGACAGCTACGAGCAGTACTTC,CASGDSYEQYF
TRBV5-1,.,.,TRBJ1-4,TGCGCCAGCAGCGAAGCACAGGGTTCAGTTGAAAAACTGTTTTTT,CASSEAQGSVEKLFF
TRBV19,once,.,TRBJ1-1,TGTGCCAGTAGTATACCAGGGAAAGGGACTGAAGCTTTCTTT,CASSIPGKGTEAFF
TRBV2,.,TRBD2,TRBJ2-5,TGTGCCAGCAGGGTACCTCGTGGTAGCGGGGGGCTTAGAACCCAAGAGACCCAGTACTTC,CASRVPRGSGGLRTQETQYF
TRBV3-1/TRBV3-2,.,.,TRBJ2-2,TGTGCCAGCAGCCAAGATGGTCGACTCACCGGGGAGCTGTTTTTT,CASSQDGRLTGELFF
TRBV27,.,.,TRBJ2-4,TGTGCCAGCAGTTCAAGCTGGGCAGGGGCGAACATTCAGTACTTC,CASSSSWAGANIQYF
TRBV2,.,TRBD1,TRBJ1-2,TGTGCCAGCATCCGAGACAGGGGCGACTATGGCTACACCTTC,CASIRDRGDYGYTF
TRBV6-1,.,.,TRBJ1-4,TGTGCCAGCAGTGAAACAGGGTTCGTTGGTGAAAAACTGTTTTTT,CASSETGFVGEKLFF
TRBV7-8,few,TRBD1,TRBJ2-1,TGTGCCAGCAGCTTCTTCCCCAATCCGGGACAGCCTAGCTCCTACAATGAGCAGTTCTTC,CASSFFPNPGQPSSYNEQFF
TRBV2,.,TRBD1,TRBJ2-7,TGTGCCAGCTCCCCTCCGGGACAGGGCTACGAGCAGTACTTC,CASSPPGQGYEQYF
TRBV9,.,TRBD2,TRBJ2-1,TGTGCCAGCAGCGTAGCAAGCGGGGGGGCCTATGAGCAGTTCTTC,CASSVASGGAYEQFF
TRBV5-1,.,.,TRBJ2-2,TGCGCCAGCAGCTTGGCACAGACCACCGGGGAGCTGTTTTTT,CASSLAQTTGELFF
TRBV7-9,.,TRBD2,TRBJ2-1,TGTGCCAGCAGCTTAGATGCGGGGGTTTCCTACAATGAGCAGTTCTTC,CASSLDAGVSYNEQFF
TRBV7-2,once,.,TRBJ1-1,TGTGCCAGCAGCTTAGTCGGGGGTCCCGAAGCTTTCTTT,CASSLVGGPEAFF
TRBV9,.,.,TRBJ1-6,TGTGCCAGCAGCGTAGAGGATCAGGGGATCTCACCCCTCCACTTT,CASSVEDQGISPLHF
TRBV10-3,.,TRBD1,TRBJ1-1,TGTGCCGCGACGGGACAGTTGAACACTGAAGCTTTCTTT,CAATGQLNTEAFF
TRBV25-1,.,TRBD1,TRBJ1-4,TGTGCCAGCAGGGGACAGGTGGGAGGTGAAAAACTGTTTTTT,CASRGQVGGEKLFF
TRBV19,once,TRBD1,TRBJ1-2,TGTGCCAGTAGTATAGACGGACAGGTCTCTGGCTACACCTTC,CASSIDGQVSGYTF